Presented here are 6 T cell receptor beta chains from one specimen sequenced in a study of T-cell reconstitution after alpha-beta-depleted transplantation in children. Construction of the TCRbeta library involved unique molecular identifiers. TCRdb used MiXCR to reprocess the PCR reads, holding one entry per CDR3 protein. The sample lists about 120,000 distinct CDR3 sequences, roughly 24% seen once, with roughly a tenth in the top ten. The sample here was PBMCs, mostly from graft donor cells, taken 180 days after TCRalphabeta/CD19-depleted stem cell transplant. The source of these receptors is a male patient between 2 and 10 years old who had a stem cell transplant for chronic granulomatous disease, so the T cells may come from the graft donor.

This sequence joins TRBV7-8 and TRBJ1-5; maybe TRBD1 (5 bases). This CDR3 is built from 14 residues. In germline, CDR1 is SGHVS, CDR2 FQNEAQ. Trimming cost V 5 bases and J 2 bases, with 10 bases left between them. The DNA for the CDR3 is TGTGCCAGCAGCCCGGGGGGGGGCAATCAGCCCCAGCATTTT. Translation gives CASSPGGGNQPQHF.

V usage is TRBV5-8 and J usage is TRBJ2-7; possible D gene TRBD2, 6 bases. Trimming stripped 3 bases from V and 9 bases from J, with 16 bases between. The CDR3 loop spans 13 amino acids. The germline gives CDR1 SGHTS, CDR2 YDEGEE. This CDR3 reads CASSSRAPGVQYF. The CDR3 DNA reads TGTGCCAGCAGCTCCCGGGCCCCGGGGGTGCAGTACTTC.

This clonotype was seen a few times. The J gene is TRBJ2-3, the V gene TRBV5-1, with D uncertain. The CDR3 has 14 residues. Germline V lookup: CDR1 SGHRS, CDR2 YFSETQ. V lost 0 bases and J 1 base, leaving 6 bases between the germline ends. This chain's CDR3 is CASSLDQGTDTQYF. The CDR3 nucleotides read TGCGCCAGCAGCTTGGACCAAGGCACAGATACGCAGTATTTT.

This clonotype was seen at least ten times. This chain links TRBV7-9 with TRBJ2-7, with TRBD1 matching 8 bases. CDR3 length: 15 residues. V lost 2 bases and J lost 5; bases outside the gene matches: 8. The V gene's germline CDR1 is SEHNR and CDR2 FQNEAQ (reference sequence). Written as DNA, the CDR3 is TGTGCCAGCAGCTTACAACAGGGGGTTTTCCACGAGCAGTACTTC. Residues: CASSLQQGVFHEQYF. Filled out from reference TRBV7-9 and TRBJ2-7, the complete variable domain reads DTGVSQNPRHKITKRGQNVTFRCDPISEHNRLYWYRQTLGQGPEFLTYFQNEAQLEKSRLLSDRFSAERPKGSFSTLEIQRTEQGDSAMYLCASSLQQGVFHEQYFGPGTRLTVT.

This clonotype was recorded only once. Since a much larger clone is just one base distant, this may be a read error. V usage is TRBV25-1 and J usage is TRBJ2-7; possibly TRBD1 for D (5 bases). The CDR3 contains 15 residues. Germline V lookup: CDR1 MGHDK, CDR2 SYGVNS. This chain's CDR3 is CASSDGHRSSYKQYF. The CDR3 coding sequence is TGTGCCAGCAGTGATGGACACAGAAGCTCCTACAAGCAGTACTTC.

This clonotype was counted ten times or more. The DNA is omitted, as the CDR3 cannot be located on it reliably, and the CDR3 follows TCRdb's listing. This chain connects TRBV29-1 to TRBJ2-1; the DNA was not used to check the table's D call, TRBD1. Looked up from germline, CDR1 is SQVTM and CDR2 is ANQGSEA. The CDR3 spans 10 amino acids, including both terminal residues. This CDR3 is CSVVGQGAAF.